What follows are 26 T cell receptor beta chains derived from one specimen sequenced in a study of shared clonotypes between healthy human individuals. The repertoire was sequenced with immunoSEQ multiplex PCR; TCRdb's copy has only in-frame clones and lacks some. The sample consists of some 2.3 million clones, more than 80% of them appearing once. The sequencing input was naive CD4+ T cells from PBMCs. Subset meaning: CD45RA+ positively selected. These receptors were obtained from a man aged 18 to 35 in good health. Some clones in this sample may be carry-over from other donors' samples.

The rearrangement joins TRBV4-1 to TRBJ2-7; 8 positions agree with TRBD2. The CDR3 totals 16 residues. Germline CDR1 reads MGHRA; CDR2 reads YSYEKL. The V gene end was trimmed by 2 bases and the J gene end by 3 bases; junction bases not matched to a gene: 9. The CDR3, as DNA: TGCGCCAGCAGCCAACACCGACCGGGACTAGGCTACGAGCAGTACTTC. Amino acids: CASSQHRPGLGYEQYF.

The rearrangement joins TRBV2 to TRBJ2-7; 7 nucleotides line up with TRBD1. Germline values: CDR1 SNHLY, CDR2 FYNNEI. J gave up 2 bases and V 5 bases, and 6 bases lay outside the gene matches. CDR3 length equals 14 residues. CDR3 sequence reads: CASSFLQGTYEQYF. DNA of the CDR3: TGTGCCAGCAGTTTCTTACAGGGGACCTACGAGCAGTACTTC.

Here the CDR3 reads CASSSIAGSGSYNEQFF. The CDR3 DNA sequence: TGTGCCAGCAGTTCCATAGCGGGGAGCGGCTCCTACAATGAGCAGTTCTTC. The genes are TRBV28 and TRBJ2-1; 8 nucleotides agree with TRBD2. This CDR3 is built from 17 residues. V trimming: 4 bases; J trimming: 0 bases; junction bases outside the gene matches: 8. Germline lookup yields CDR1 MDHEN and CDR2 SYDVKM.

The chain recombines TRBV5-1 with TRBJ2-6; 12 bases map to TRBD1. The CDR3 spans 19 residues. The V gene's germline CDR1 is SGHRS and CDR2 YFSETQ. The V segment lost 3 bases and the J segment 1 base; nucleotides outside the gene matches: 8. CDR3 DNA sequence: TGCGCCAGCAGCTCGTCGCCGGGACAGGGGGCATCTGGGGCCAACGTCCTGACTTTC. Translation: CASSSSPGQGASGANVLTF.

The chain combines TRBV18 with TRBJ2-5, with D unclear. This CDR3 has 13 residues. The ends were cut back, 2 bases at V and 5 bases at J, with 9 bases in the middle. The germline CDR1 and CDR2 sequences are KGHSH and LQKENI. CDR3 nucleotides: TGTGCCAGCTCACCAGAGTTGCTGGAGACCCAGTACTTC. It codes for CASSPELLETQYF. Looking up the rest from reference TRBV18 and TRBJ2-5 gives the full variable domain: NAGVMQNPRHLVRRRGQEARLRCSPMKGHSHVYWYRQLPEEGLKFMVYLQKENIIDESGMPKERFSAEFPKEGPSILRIQQVVRGDSAAYFCASSPELLETQYFGPGTRLLVL.

The chain couples TRBV29-1 to TRBJ2-7, with D tentatively TRBD2 (5 bases). The CDR3 is 13 amino acids. Germline values: CDR1 SQVTM, CDR2 ANQGSEA. V lost 2 bases and J lost 2, with 10 bases in between. The DNA of the CDR3 is TGCAGCGTTGAAAGGGATAGCGCCTACGAGCAGTACTTC. It specifies CSVERDSAYEQYF.

The chain uses TRBV2 and TRBJ2-7, with unresolved D. The CDR3 sequence is 16 residues long. CDR1 is SNHLY and CDR2 is FYNNEI in the germline V gene. V was trimmed by 4 bases and J by 0 bases, leaving 16 bases between them. CDR3 coding DNA: TGTGCCAGCAGTGCCCCTTGGGCGCCAAGCTCCTACGAGCAGTACTTC. Its translation: CASSAPWAPSSYEQYF.

This clone was found once. V usage is TRBV30 and J usage is TRBJ1-2; the D is unclear. Between the trimmed V and J ends, which lost 3 bases and 4 bases, there was a span of 9 bases. CDR1 GTSNPN and CDR2 SVGIG come from the germline V gene (reference sequence). This CDR3 has 12 residues. CDR3 region: CAWRRLSYGYTF. CDR3 sequence (DNA): TGTGCCTGGAGGCGACTGTCCTATGGCTACACCTTC.

This clone has just one count. This chain links TRBV7-3 with TRBJ2-1; 13 bases map to TRBD2. Trimming cost V 0 bases and J 5 bases; bases outside gene matches: 1. The CDR3 has 16 residues. The germline CDR1 and CDR2 sequences are SGHTA and FQGTGA. CDR3 residues: CASSLTGTSGDNEQFF. CDR3 nucleotides: TGTGCCAGCAGCTTAACCGGGACTAGCGGGGACAATGAGCAGTTCTTC.

V usage is TRBV19 and J usage is TRBJ2-1; 12 bases agree with TRBD2. Germline values: CDR1 LNHDA, CDR2 SQIVND (reference sequence). There are 17 residues in the CDR3. The V segment lost 7 bases and the J segment 8 bases; nucleotides outside the gene matches: 15. CDR3 sequence: CASIPSRGLAGRDEQFF. In DNA form, the CDR3 reads TGTGCCAGTATCCCAAGCCGGGGACTAGCGGGCAGGGATGAGCAGTTCTTC. The whole variable domain, remainder taken from reference TRBV19 and TRBJ2-1, is DGGITQSPKYLFRKEGQNVTLSCEQNLNHDAMYWYRQDPGQGLRLIYYSQIVNDFQKGDIAEGYSVSREKKESFPLTVTSAQKNPTAFYLCASIPSRGLAGRDEQFFGPGTRLTVL.

The rearrangement links TRBV28 to TRBJ1-2, with a weak D call TRBD1 (5 bases). Germline assignment: CDR1 MDHEN and CDR2 SYDVKM. The CDR3 spans 13 residues. The V and J ends lost 2 bases and 8 bases respectively, with 12 bases between them. CDR3 nucleotides: TGTGCCAGCAGTTTAGGTAGGCAGGGAGGCTACACCTTC. Residues: CASSLGRQGGYTF.

This chain uses TRBV6-6 with TRBJ1-5; 9 bases line up with TRBD1. CDR3 size: 14 residues. In germline, CDR1 is MNHNY, CDR2 SVGAGI (reference sequence). Trimming cost V 6 bases and J 5 bases; bases outside gene matches: 5. This chain's CDR3 is CASSLGQGYQPQHF. The CDR3 nucleotides are TGTGCCAGCAGCCTCGGACAGGGGTATCAGCCCCAGCATTTT.

This clone has a single count. The rearrangement links TRBV4-1 to TRBJ1-2; D unclear. Between the trimmed V and J ends, which lost 0 bases and 5 bases, there was a span of 13 bases. Germline V lookup: CDR1 MGHRA, CDR2 YSYEKL. This CDR3 spans 15 amino acids. In nucleotides, the CDR3 is TGCGCCAGCAGCCAAGATATTATGGGGAGATATGGCTACACCTTC. Its translation is CASSQDIMGRYGYTF.

The chain links TRBV18 to TRBJ1-2, with 9 bases lining up with TRBD1. Per the germline V gene, CDR1 is KGHSH and CDR2 is LQKENI. This CDR3 is built from 15 residues. The junction had 3 bases not matched to a gene; V was cut back by 3 bases and J by 1 base. The CDR3 loop is CASSPQGQGNYGYTF. DNA for the CDR3: TGTGCCAGCTCACCGCAGGGACAGGGTAACTATGGCTACACCTTC.

The V gene is TRBV5-1, the J gene TRBJ1-1; D is possibly TRBD1 (6 bases). The V end was cut by 2 bases, the J end by 9 bases, with 11 bases between. The CDR3 is 12 residues long. Per germline, CDR1 SGHRS and CDR2 YFSETQ. The CDR3 nucleotides read TGCGCCAGCAGCTTCCAGGGACATCAAGCTTTCTTT. Translating it yields CASSFQGHQAFF.

The rearrangement links TRBV28 to TRBJ1-5, with no clear D. Germline CDR1 is MDHEN and CDR2 is SYDVKM. This CDR3 has 14 residues. V gave up 5 bases and J gave up 3 bases, with 11 bases separating them. The CDR3 coding sequence is TGTGCCAGCAGTACGAGGCGGGACAATCAGCCCCAGCATTTT. Protein product: CASSTRRDNQPQHF. The variable domain in full, with the rest retrieved from reference TRBV28 and TRBJ1-5, is DVKVTQSSRYLVKRTGEKVFLECVQDMDHENMFWYRQDPGLGLRLIYFSYDVKMKEKGDIPEGYSVSREKKERFSLILESASTNQTSMYLCASSTRRDNQPQHFGDGTRLSIL.

Worth noting for this clone: Other DNA sequences in the sample encode the same CDR3. The V gene is TRBV7-2, the J gene TRBJ2-6; D not certain. The germline V gene encodes CDR1 SGHTA and CDR2 FQGNSA. The CDR3 is made up of 15 amino acids. Between the trimmed V and J ends, which lost 1 base and 0 bases, there was a span of 4 bases. The CDR3 region has the DNA TGTGCCAGCAGCTTAGACTCCTCTGGGGCCAACGTCCTGACTTTC. Amino acids: CASSLDSSGANVLTF.

J is TRBJ2-7 and V is TRBV4-1, with 7 nucleotides matching TRBD2. The CDR3 is 16 residues long. Germline CDR1 reads MGHRA; CDR2 reads YSYEKL. The J segment lost 0 bases and the V segment lost 3 bases, leaving 8 bases of the junction unmatched. CDR3 sequence reads: CASSQAGAGSSYEQYF. Here the CDR3 DNA reads TGCGCCAGCAGCCAGGCGGGAGCGGGAAGCTCCTACGAGCAGTACTTC.

The chain carries TRBV29-1 and TRBJ2-1, with 12 positions matching TRBD2. CDR3 length: 14 residues. V dropped 1 base and J dropped 6; count of bases not matched to a gene: 1. Germline V gene sequence: CDR1 SQVTM, CDR2 ANQGSEA. The CDR3 loop is CSVEGTSGINEQFF. The CDR3 DNA follows: TGCAGCGTTGAAGGGACTAGCGGGATCAATGAGCAGTTCTTC.

This clone has just one count. V gene TRBV19 combines with J gene TRBJ2-7, with 10 bases fitting TRBD2. CDR1 LNHDA and CDR2 SQIVND come from the germline V gene (reference sequence). The length of the CDR3 is 16 residues. Unmatched junction bases numbered 9, after V lost 5 bases and J lost 2 bases. CDR3 DNA sequence: TGTGCCAGTAGTGATTCTAGCGGGAGCGGTCCCTACGAGCAGTACTTC. Its protein is CASSDSSGSGPYEQYF. The full variable domain, its missing parts supplied by reference TRBV19 and TRBJ2-7, is DGGITQSPKYLFRKEGQNVTLSCEQNLNHDAMYWYRQDPGQGLRLIYYSQIVNDFQKGDIAEGYSVSREKKESFPLTVTSAQKNPTAFYLCASSDSSGSGPYEQYFGPGTRLTVT.

This chain connects TRBV18 to TRBJ2-1, with TRBD2 as a possible D gene (6 bases). V gave up 3 bases and J gave up 2 bases, with 11 bases separating them. Germline-derived CDR1 and CDR2 are KGHSH and LQKENI. This CDR3 comprises 15 residues. For the CDR3, the DNA is TGTGCCAGCTCACCCCGGCGGGGCACCTACAATGAGCAGTTCTTC. Residues: CASSPRRGTYNEQFF.

The chain links TRBV11-3 to TRBJ2-3; 7 bases map to TRBD1. The CDR3 contains 13 residues. V trimming: 5 bases; J trimming: 5 bases; junction bases outside the gene matches: 4. Germline V gives CDR1 SGHNT, CDR2 YENEEA. As DNA, the CDR3 is TGTGCCAGCAGCCGAACAGGGGTAGATACGCAGTATTTT. It translates to CASSRTGVDTQYF.

This clone appeared a few times. This specimen includes other DNA sequences encoding the same CDR3. V gene TRBV7-2 combines with J gene TRBJ2-3, with 9 bases aligning to TRBD2. Germline V gene data show CDR1 as SGHTA and CDR2 as FQGNSA. This CDR3 region has 16 residues. J was trimmed by 1 base and V by 0 bases; bases with no gene match: 2. This CDR3 reads CASSLAAGGGTDTQYF. The CDR3 coding sequence is TGTGCCAGCAGCTTAGCGGCGGGAGGGGGCACAGATACGCAGTATTTT.

The chain is built from TRBV18 and TRBJ2-1; D unclear. The length of the CDR3 is 13 residues. The V gene's germline CDR1 is KGHSH and CDR2 LQKENI. V lost 3 bases to trimming and J lost 15 bases, with 18 bases between them. The CDR3 DNA sequence: TGTGCCAGCTCACCGAGCGCACCGGGTCCCGGGTTCTTC. This gives the protein CASSPSAPGPGFF.

The genes are TRBV19 and TRBJ2-3, with D perhaps TRBD2 (6 bases). V dropped 6 bases and J dropped 0 bases, with 10 bases sitting between them. The CDR3 covers 14 residues. CDR1 and CDR2 (germline): LNHDA, SQIVND (reference sequence). The CDR3 here is CASRSGGSTDTQYF. Written as DNA, the CDR3 is TGTGCCAGTAGGAGCGGAGGGAGCACAGATACGCAGTATTTT.

This chain joins TRBV28 and TRBJ2-1; 11 nucleotides align to TRBD2. J gave up 5 bases and V 2 bases, and 2 bases lay outside the gene matches. The CDR3 spans 15 residues. Germline CDR1 is MDHEN and CDR2 is SYDVKM. DNA for the CDR3: TGTGCCAGCAGTTTACCGGGACTAGCGGACAATGAGCAGTTCTTC. It is translated as CASSLPGLADNEQFF.